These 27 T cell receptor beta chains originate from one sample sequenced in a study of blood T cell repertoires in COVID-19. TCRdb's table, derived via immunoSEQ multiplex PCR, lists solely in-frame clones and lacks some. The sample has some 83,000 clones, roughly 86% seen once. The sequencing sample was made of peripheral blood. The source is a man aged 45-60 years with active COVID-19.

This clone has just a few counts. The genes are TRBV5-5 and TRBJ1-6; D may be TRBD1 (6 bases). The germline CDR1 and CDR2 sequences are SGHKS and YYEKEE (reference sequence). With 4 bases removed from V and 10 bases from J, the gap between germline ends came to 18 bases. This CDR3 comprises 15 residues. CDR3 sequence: CASSLGHRIESPLHF. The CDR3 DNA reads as TGTGCCAGCAGCCTGGGACACCGGATAGAGTCACCCCTCCACTTT.

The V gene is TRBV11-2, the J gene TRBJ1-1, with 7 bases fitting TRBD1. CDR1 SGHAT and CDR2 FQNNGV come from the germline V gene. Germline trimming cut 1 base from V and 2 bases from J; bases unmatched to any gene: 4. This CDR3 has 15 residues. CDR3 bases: TGTGCCAGCAGCTTAGGTCCAGGGGGTAACACTGAAGCTTTCTTT. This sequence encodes CASSLGPGGNTEAFF.

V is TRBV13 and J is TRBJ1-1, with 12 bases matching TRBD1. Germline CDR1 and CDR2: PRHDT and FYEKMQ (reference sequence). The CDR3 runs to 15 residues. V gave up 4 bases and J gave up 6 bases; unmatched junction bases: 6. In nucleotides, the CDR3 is TGTGCCAGCAGCTCCCCCGGGACAGGGGGCTCTGAAGCTTTCTTT. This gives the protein CASSSPGTGGSEAFF.

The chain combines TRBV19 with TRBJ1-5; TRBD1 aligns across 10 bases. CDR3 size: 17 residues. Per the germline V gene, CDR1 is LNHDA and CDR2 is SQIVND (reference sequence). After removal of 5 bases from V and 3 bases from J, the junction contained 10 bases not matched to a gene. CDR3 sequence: CASSGDRGSGNNQPQHF. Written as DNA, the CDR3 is TGTGCCAGTAGTGGGGACAGGGGTTCGGGGAACAATCAGCCCCAGCATTTT. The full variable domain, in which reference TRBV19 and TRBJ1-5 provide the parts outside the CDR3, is DGGITQSPKYLFRKEGQNVTLSCEQNLNHDAMYWYRQDPGQGLRLIYYSQIVNDFQKGDIAEGYSVSREKKESFPLTVTSAQKNPTAFYLCASSGDRGSGNNQPQHFGDGTRLSIL.

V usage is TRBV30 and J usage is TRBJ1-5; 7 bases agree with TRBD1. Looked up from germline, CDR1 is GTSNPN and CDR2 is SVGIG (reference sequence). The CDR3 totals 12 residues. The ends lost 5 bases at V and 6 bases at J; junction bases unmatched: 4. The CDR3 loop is CAWGQVGQPQHF. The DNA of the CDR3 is TGTGCCTGGGGACAGGTAGGTCAGCCCCAGCATTTT.

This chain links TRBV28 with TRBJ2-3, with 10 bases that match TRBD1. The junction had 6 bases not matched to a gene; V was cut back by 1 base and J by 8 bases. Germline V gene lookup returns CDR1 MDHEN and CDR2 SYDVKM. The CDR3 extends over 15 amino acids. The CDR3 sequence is CASSLSRQGARTQYF. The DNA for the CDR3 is TGTGCCAGCAGTTTATCCCGACAGGGGGCGCGTACGCAGTATTTT.

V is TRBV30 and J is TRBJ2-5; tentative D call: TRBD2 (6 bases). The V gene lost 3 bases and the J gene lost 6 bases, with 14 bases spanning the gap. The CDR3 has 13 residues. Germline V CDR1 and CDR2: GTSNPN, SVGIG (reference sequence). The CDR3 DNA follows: TGTGCCTGGAGCCGAACTAGCAAAAAGACCCAGTACTTC. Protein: CAWSRTSKKTQYF.

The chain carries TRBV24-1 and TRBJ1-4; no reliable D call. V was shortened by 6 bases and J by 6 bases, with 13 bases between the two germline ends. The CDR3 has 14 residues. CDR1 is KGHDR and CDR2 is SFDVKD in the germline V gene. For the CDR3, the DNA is TGTGCCACCAGTCGACATGGGAGGGATGAAAAACTGTTTTTT. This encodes CATSRHGRDEKLFF.

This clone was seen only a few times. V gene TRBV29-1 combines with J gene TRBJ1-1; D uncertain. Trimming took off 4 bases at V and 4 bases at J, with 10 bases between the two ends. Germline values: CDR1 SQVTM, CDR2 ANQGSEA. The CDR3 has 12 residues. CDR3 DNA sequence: TGCAGCGTTGCTGAGGCGCTCACTGAAGCTTTCTTT. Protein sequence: CSVAEALTEAFF.

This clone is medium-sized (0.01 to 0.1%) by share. CDR3 sequence: CASSTTGISPLHF. CDR3 nucleotides: TGTGCCAGCAGTACAACAGGGATCTCACCCCTCCACTTT. This chain joins TRBV6-6 and TRBJ1-6; the D gene is possibly TRBD1 (6 bases). Trimming took 5 bases from V and 10 from J, leaving 12 bases between them. The CDR3 loop spans 13 amino acids. Germline lookup yields CDR1 MNHNY and CDR2 SVGAGI (reference sequence).

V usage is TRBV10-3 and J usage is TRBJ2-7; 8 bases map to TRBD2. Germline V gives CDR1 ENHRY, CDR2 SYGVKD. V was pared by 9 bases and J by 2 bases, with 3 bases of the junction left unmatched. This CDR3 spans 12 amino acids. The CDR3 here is CAIAGDTYEQYF. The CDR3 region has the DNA TGTGCCATAGCGGGAGACACCTACGAGCAGTACTTC.

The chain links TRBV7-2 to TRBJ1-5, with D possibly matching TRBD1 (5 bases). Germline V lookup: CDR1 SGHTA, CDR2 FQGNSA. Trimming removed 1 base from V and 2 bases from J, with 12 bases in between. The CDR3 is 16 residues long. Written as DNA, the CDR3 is TGTGCCAGCAGCTTAGACAGGTCAATTGGCAATCAGCCCCAGCATTTT. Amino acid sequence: CASSLDRSIGNQPQHF.

The CDR3 DNA reads TGTGCCACCAGTGCGGGACAGGGGGTAGAGACCCAGTACTTC. This codes for CATSAGQGVETQYF. The chain couples TRBV24-1 to TRBJ2-5, with 11 bases aligning to TRBD1. V was pared by 5 bases and J by 4 bases, with 2 bases of the junction left unmatched. The CDR3 sequence is 14 residues long. Germline V gene sequence: CDR1 KGHDR, CDR2 SFDVKD.

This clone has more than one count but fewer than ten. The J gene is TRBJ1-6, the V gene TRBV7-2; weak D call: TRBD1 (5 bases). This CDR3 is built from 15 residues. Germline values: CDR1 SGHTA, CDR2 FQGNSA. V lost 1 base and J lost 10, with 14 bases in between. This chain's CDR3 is CASSLEVREGSPLHF. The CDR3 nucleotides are TGTGCCAGCAGCTTAGAGGTCAGGGAGGGATCACCCCTCCACTTT.

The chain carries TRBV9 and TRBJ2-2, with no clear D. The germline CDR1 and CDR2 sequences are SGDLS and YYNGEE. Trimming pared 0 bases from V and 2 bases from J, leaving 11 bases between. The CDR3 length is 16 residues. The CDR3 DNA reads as TGTGCCAGCAGCGTAGGAGCTAGTCCTAACACCGGGGAGCTGTTTTTT. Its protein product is CASSVGASPNTGELFF.

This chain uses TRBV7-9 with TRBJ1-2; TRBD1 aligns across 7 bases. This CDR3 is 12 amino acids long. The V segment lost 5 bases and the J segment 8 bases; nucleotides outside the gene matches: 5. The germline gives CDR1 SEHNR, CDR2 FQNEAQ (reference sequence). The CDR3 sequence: CASSIDRDGYTF. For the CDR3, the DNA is TGTGCCAGCAGCATTGACAGGGACGGCTACACCTTC.

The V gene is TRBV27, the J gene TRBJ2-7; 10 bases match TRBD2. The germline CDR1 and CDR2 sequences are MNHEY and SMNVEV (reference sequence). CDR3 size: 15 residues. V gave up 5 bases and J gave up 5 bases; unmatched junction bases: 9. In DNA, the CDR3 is TGTGCCAGCAGTCAATCAGCGGGAGGGCTTGACGAGCAGTACTTC. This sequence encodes CASSQSAGGLDEQYF.

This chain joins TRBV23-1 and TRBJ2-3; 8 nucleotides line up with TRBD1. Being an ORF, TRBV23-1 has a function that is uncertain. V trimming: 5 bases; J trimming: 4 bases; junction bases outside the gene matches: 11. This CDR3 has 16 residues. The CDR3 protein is CASSSKTGDGPDTQYF. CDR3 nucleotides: TGCGCCAGCAGTAGTAAGACAGGGGATGGCCCAGATACGCAGTATTTT.

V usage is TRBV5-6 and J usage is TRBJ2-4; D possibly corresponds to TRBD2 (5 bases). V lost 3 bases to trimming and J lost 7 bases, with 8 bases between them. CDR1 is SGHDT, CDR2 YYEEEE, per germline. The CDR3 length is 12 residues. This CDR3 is CASSSRRNIQYF. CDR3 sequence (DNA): TGTGCCAGCAGCTCTCGGAGGAACATTCAGTACTTC.

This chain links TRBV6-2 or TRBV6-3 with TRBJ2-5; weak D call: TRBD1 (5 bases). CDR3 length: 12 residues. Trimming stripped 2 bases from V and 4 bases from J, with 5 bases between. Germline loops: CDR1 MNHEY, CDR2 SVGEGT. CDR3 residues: CASSYRGETQYF. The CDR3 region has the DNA TGTGCCAGCAGTTACAGGGGAGAGACCCAGTACTTC.

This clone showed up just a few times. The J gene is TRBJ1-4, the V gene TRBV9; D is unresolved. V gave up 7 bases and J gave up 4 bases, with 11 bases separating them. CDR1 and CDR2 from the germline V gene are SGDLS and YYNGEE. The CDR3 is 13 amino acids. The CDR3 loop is CASGSGYNEKLFF. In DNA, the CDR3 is TGTGCCAGCGGTTCGGGGTATAATGAAAAACTGTTTTTT.

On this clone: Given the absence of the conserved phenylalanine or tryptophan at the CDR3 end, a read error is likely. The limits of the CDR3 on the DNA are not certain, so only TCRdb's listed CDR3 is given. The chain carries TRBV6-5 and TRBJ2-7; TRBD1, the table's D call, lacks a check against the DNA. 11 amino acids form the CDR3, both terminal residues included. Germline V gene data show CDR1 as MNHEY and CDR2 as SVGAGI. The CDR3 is CASSLRDRPPP.

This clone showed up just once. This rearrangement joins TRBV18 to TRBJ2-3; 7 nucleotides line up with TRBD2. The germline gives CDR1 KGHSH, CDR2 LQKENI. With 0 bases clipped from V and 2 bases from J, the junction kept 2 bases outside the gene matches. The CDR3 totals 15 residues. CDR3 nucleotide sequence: TGTGCCAGCTCACCACCGCGGGAGATCACAGATACGCAGTATTTT. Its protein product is CASSPPREITDTQYF.

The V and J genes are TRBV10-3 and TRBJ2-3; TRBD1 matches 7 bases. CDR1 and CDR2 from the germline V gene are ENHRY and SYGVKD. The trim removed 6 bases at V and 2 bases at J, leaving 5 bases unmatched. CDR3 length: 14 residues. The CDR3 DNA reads TGTGCCATCAGGTCGGGACAGTCCACAGATACGCAGTATTTT. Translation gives CAIRSGQSTDTQYF.

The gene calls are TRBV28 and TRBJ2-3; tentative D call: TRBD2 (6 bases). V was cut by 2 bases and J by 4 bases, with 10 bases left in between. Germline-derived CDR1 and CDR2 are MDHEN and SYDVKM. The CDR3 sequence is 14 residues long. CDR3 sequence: CASSLPGSSDTQYF. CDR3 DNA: TGTGCCAGCAGTTTACCCGGGAGTTCAGATACGCAGTATTTT.

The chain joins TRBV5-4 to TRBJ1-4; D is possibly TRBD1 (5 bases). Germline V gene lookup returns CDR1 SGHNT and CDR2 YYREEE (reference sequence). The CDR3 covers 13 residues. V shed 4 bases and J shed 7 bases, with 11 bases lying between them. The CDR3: CASSLPDSEKLFF. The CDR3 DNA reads TGTGCCAGCAGCCTACCCGACAGTGAAAAACTGTTTTTT.

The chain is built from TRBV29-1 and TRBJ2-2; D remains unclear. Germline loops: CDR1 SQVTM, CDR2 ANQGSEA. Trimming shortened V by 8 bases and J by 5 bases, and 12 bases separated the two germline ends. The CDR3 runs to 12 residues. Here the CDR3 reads CSSRFGTGELFF. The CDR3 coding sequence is TGCAGCTCCCGGTTCGGGACCGGGGAGCTGTTTTTT.